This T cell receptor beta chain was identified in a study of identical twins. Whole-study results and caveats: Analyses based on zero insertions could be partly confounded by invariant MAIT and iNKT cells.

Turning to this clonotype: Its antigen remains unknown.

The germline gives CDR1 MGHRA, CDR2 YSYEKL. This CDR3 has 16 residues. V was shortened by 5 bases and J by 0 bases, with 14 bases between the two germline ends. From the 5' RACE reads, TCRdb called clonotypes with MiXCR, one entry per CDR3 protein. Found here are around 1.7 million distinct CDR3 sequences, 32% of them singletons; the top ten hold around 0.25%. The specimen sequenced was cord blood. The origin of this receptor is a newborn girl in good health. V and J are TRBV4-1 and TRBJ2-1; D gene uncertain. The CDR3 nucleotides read TGCGCCAGCAGCGATCCCTGGCGGAGCTCCTACAATGAGCAGTTCTTC. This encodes CASSDPWRSSYNEQFF.